Below, one TCR beta chain is given with its context. The CDR3 consists of 15 residues. V trimming: 5 bases; J trimming: 5 bases; junction bases outside the gene matches: 5. Germline CDR1 and CDR2: MNHEY and SVGAGI. The source of the sample is a study of T cell responses to AZD1222 COVID-19 vaccine. Profiling relied on immunoSEQ multiplex PCR, and the TCRdb table lists in-frame clones only, not all of them. Of more than 150,000 clones in the sample, roughly 94% were seen once. Second doses at about 4 or about 12 weeks were pooled. The chain employs TRBV6-5 and TRBJ2-3; 12 positions agree with TRBD2. This receptor was taken from an adult who received the AZD1222 COVID-19 vaccine. The specimen was peripheral blood, collected 28 days after the second AZD1222 dose. The CDR3 loop is CASSPLAGGGDTQYF. CDR3 sequence (DNA): TGTGCCAGCAGTCCTCTAGCGGGAGGGGGAGATACGCAGTATTTT.